The text below deals with one TCR beta chain. The data were taken from a study of blood T cell repertoires in COVID-19. Assay: immunoSEQ multiplex PCR; the TCRdb copy retains only in-frame clones and omits some. In the table there are 200,000 to 250,000 clones, roughly 89% of which are singletons. V dropped 5 bases and J dropped 0; count of bases not matched to a gene: 12. Germline CDR1 and CDR2: GTSNPN and SVGIG (reference sequence). This CDR3 contains 17 residues. Participants came from roughly 23 US areas, aged roughly 18 to 89 years. Clinical histories supplied by participants themselves formed the basis of cohort assignment.

The clonotype originates from a middle-aged woman with acute COVID-19. Sequencing was done on a sample of PBMCs or T cells enriched from blood (not recorded which). The chain has TRBV30 and TRBJ2-3; 9 bases are shared with TRBD2. CDR3 residues: CAWGPGASGTSTDTQYF. The DNA of the CDR3 is TGTGCCTGGGGTCCTGGGGCTAGCGGGACTAGCACAGATACGCAGTATTTT. Full variable domain (rest looked up from reference TRBV30 and TRBJ2-3): SQTIHQWPATLVQPVGSPLSLECTVEGTSNPNLYWYRQAAGRGLQLLFYSVGIGQISSEVPQNLSASRPQDRQFILSSKKLLLSDSGFYLCAWGPGASGTSTDTQYFGPGTRLTVL.